The 16 T cell receptor beta chains listed next were all sequenced from one sample in a study of blood T cell repertoires in COVID-19. Assay used: immunoSEQ multiplex PCR; TCRdb lists only in-frame clones, some missing. In the table there are around 250,000 clones, 85% to 90% of which are singletons. Material: PBMCs or T cells enriched from blood (not recorded which). These receptors came from a man aged 50 to 60 who had been exposed to COVID-19.

The chain joins TRBV11-2 to TRBJ2-4; no clear D. The germline gives CDR1 SGHAT, CDR2 FQNNGV. This CDR3 is built from 18 residues. V lost 4 bases to trimming and J lost 2 bases, with 21 bases between them. The CDR3 DNA reads TGTGCCAGCAGCTCCGCAACCACTTATCCCGTTACCAAAAACATTCAGTACTTC. Protein sequence: CASSSATTYPVTKNIQYF.

This chain joins TRBV5-6 and TRBJ1-5, with D maybe TRBD1 (6 bases). V lost 4 bases and J 4 bases, leaving 15 bases between the germline ends. This CDR3 region has 15 residues. CDR1 is SGHDT and CDR2 is YYEEEE in the germline V gene. The CDR3 sequence: CASSRLGGGNQPQHF. The CDR3 DNA reads TGTGCCAGCAGCCGGTTAGGGGGAGGGAATCAGCCCCAGCATTTT.

The chain has TRBV27 and TRBJ2-1; D is possibly TRBD2 (5 bases). Deletions cut 8 bases from V and 2 bases from J, with 16 bases between. CDR1 is MNHEY, CDR2 SMNVEV, per germline (reference sequence). This CDR3 region has 15 residues. In nucleotides, the CDR3 is TGTGCCAGCGGCACTCACGGGGTACCCTACAATGAGCAGTTCTTC. Translated, it gives CASGTHGVPYNEQFF.

This chain uses TRBV11-3 with TRBJ2-1; possibly TRBD2 for D (6 bases). The CDR3 extends over 14 amino acids. The V end lost 1 base, the J end lost 9 bases, and 13 bases lay between the germline ends. Germline assignment: CDR1 SGHNT and CDR2 YENEEA. CDR3 in amino acids: CASSLAGDFGEQFF. In DNA, the CDR3 is TGTGCCAGCAGCTTAGCGGGAGATTTCGGTGAGCAGTTCTTC.

The chain recombines TRBV14 with TRBJ2-1, with D tentatively TRBD2 (7 bases). The CDR3 runs to 18 residues. CDR1 is SGHDN, CDR2 FVKESK, per germline. Trimming stripped 4 bases from V and 1 base from J, with 20 bases between. The CDR3 protein is CASSPDVRRGTSYNEQFF. The DNA for the CDR3 is TGTGCCAGCAGCCCGGATGTGCGGCGGGGGACATCCTACAATGAGCAGTTCTTC.

The chain employs TRBV11-2 and TRBJ2-7; 11 positions match TRBD2. The V segment lost 5 bases and the J segment 4 bases; nucleotides outside the gene matches: 4. Germline V lookup: CDR1 SGHAT, CDR2 FQNNGV. The CDR3 has 14 residues. The CDR3 region has the DNA TGTGCCAGCAGCACGACTAGCGGGGTTTACGAGCAGTACGTC. Amino acid sequence: CASSTTSGVYEQYV.

This chain joins TRBV24-1 and TRBJ2-5, with 7 bases aligning to TRBD2. From germline, CDR1 is KGHDR and CDR2 SFDVKD. The CDR3 spans 15 residues. The J segment lost 4 bases and the V segment lost 4 bases, leaving 8 bases of the junction unmatched. DNA for the CDR3: TGTGCCACCAGTGAAGTGACGGGGGGAGGAGAGACCCAGTACTTC. Amino acids: CATSEVTGGGETQYF.

The rearrangement uses TRBV5-1 and TRBJ2-7; 9 positions match TRBD1. CDR1 SGHRS and CDR2 YFSETQ come from the germline V gene. V was pared by 7 bases and J by 0 bases, with 2 bases of the junction left unmatched. The CDR3 covers 13 residues. The CDR3 DNA reads as TGCGCCAGCCGACAGGGGGGCTCCTACGAGCAGTACTTC. Amino acids: CASRQGGSYEQYF. Supplemented by reference TRBV5-1 and TRBJ2-7, the full variable domain reads KAGVTQTPRYLIKTRGQQVTLSCSPISGHRSVSWYQQTPGQGLQFLFEYFSETQRNKGNFPGRFSGRQFSNSRSEMNVSTLELGDSALYLCASRQGGSYEQYFGPGTRLTVT.

The rearrangement links TRBV19 to TRBJ1-4; 9 positions match TRBD1. CDR1 is LNHDA and CDR2 is SQIVND in the germline V gene (reference sequence). This CDR3 is 15 amino acids long. With 6 bases clipped from V and 6 bases from J, the junction kept 8 bases outside the gene matches. The CDR3 loop reads CASRRQGEGDEKLFF. DNA for the CDR3: TGTGCCAGTAGAAGACAGGGGGAAGGGGATGAAAAACTGTTTTTT.

V usage is TRBV5-1 and J usage is TRBJ2-1; 7 bases map to TRBD2. The CDR3 runs 19 residues. Germline V gives CDR1 SGHRS, CDR2 YFSETQ. Trimming took 4 bases from V and 0 from J; bases not matched to a gene: 16. CDR3 amino acids: CASSPVGGTPASSYNEQFF. The DNA for the CDR3 is TGCGCCAGCAGCCCGGTGGGAGGGACGCCGGCTAGCTCCTACAATGAGCAGTTCTTC.

This clone has a single count. This chain connects TRBV7-2 to TRBJ2-1, with 12 nucleotides matching TRBD2. This CDR3 is 15 amino acids long. Losses at the gene ends were 5 bases for V and 5 bases for J; bases not matched to a gene: 4. Germline V gives CDR1 SGHTA, CDR2 FQGNSA. The CDR3 loop reads CASSPRLAGDNEQFF. CDR3 DNA sequence: TGTGCCAGCAGCCCTAGACTAGCGGGGGACAATGAGCAGTTCTTC.

The chain links TRBV30 to TRBJ1-2, with 7 bases fitting TRBD1. Trimming took 3 bases from V and 7 from J; bases not matched to a gene: 20. This CDR3 spans 17 amino acids. The germline V gene encodes CDR1 GTSNPN and CDR2 SVGIG (reference sequence). CDR3 nucleotide sequence: TGTGCCTGGAGGGCCGTTGGGGTATTGACAGGGTTTAGTGGCTACACCTTC. The encoded protein is CAWRAVGVLTGFSGYTF.

The genes are TRBV2 and TRBJ1-6; the D is unclear. V gave up 5 bases and J gave up 0 bases, with 5 bases separating them. CDR1 and CDR2 from the germline V gene are SNHLY and FYNNEI. This CDR3 has 14 amino acids. The CDR3 is CASSLSSYNSPLHF. In nucleotides, the CDR3 is TGTGCCAGCAGTCTGAGCTCCTATAATTCACCCCTCCACTTT.

V gene TRBV10-3 combines with J gene TRBJ1-4; D is undetermined. V was pared by 6 bases and J by 0 bases, with 2 bases between. The CDR3 is made up of 12 amino acids. The germline CDR1 and CDR2 sequences are ENHRY and SYGVKD. CDR3 DNA: TGTGCCATCAGCGCAACTAATGAAAAACTGTTTTTT. It translates to CAISATNEKLFF.

The J gene is TRBJ2-7, the V gene TRBV6-5, with D tentatively TRBD2 (6 bases). The germline V gene has CDR1 MNHEY and CDR2 SVGAGI. This CDR3 contains 14 residues. V lost 4 bases and J lost 3, with 13 bases in between. The CDR3 reads CASSLGLTRYEQYV. In DNA, the CDR3 is TGTGCCAGCAGTTTGGGACTCACCCGCTACGAGCAGTACGTC.

V is TRBV12-3 or TRBV12-4 and J is TRBJ2-3; D is undetermined. Trimming took off 5 bases at V and 9 bases at J, with 9 bases between the two ends. The CDR3 sequence is 11 residues long. CDR3 loop: CASSMLRTQYF. The CDR3 nucleotides read TGTGCCAGCAGTATGCTTCGGACGCAGTATTTT.